This TCR beta chain came from a study of T cell repertoires in cytomegalovirus infection (dated by TCRdb to about 2019). For the wider study: Because public TCR beta signatures pointed to carriage of CMV infection together with the matching HLA type, the HLA type of each donor mattered for the analysis. What the research found in general, with its limitations: The ex vivo response was dominated by HLA-C-restricted CMV-specific TCR beta clonotypes, which also provided the single most frequent clonotype in two of eight donors. Cumulative frequency of public TCR beta family members discriminated carriers of CMV infection plus the relevant HLA type in this cohort and an independent 352-donor cohort.

Sequencer: Illumina HiSeq 1500. TCRdb cleaned the public reads at Q25 with fastp, built clones with MiXCR and kept in-frame beta chains. Entries that share a CDR3 protein sequence are merged under the most common genes and DNA. The sample records tens of thousands of distinct CDR3 sequences, around 30% of which are singletons. The ten largest clonotypes hold about 74% of the sample. The CDR3 contains 18 residues, cysteine and phenylalanine counted. Left in the record is the CDR3 DNA by itself, 54 bases read in frame from the first base. CDR1 and CDR2, looked up from the germline V gene, are SGHTA and FQGNSA. V is pruned by 2 bases and J by 5 bases, leaving 12 bases of the junction without a gene match. This clonotype occurred many times. The target of this receptor is not known. Per-nucleotide qualities are absent, and no much larger clonotype sits a single base away.

The V and J genes are TRBV7-2 and TRBJ2-3; TRBD2 aligns with 11 central bases. The clonotype was recovered from a human donor in good health (CMV status not recorded). Some clones in this sample may be carry-over from other donors' samples. The sample taken for sequencing was PBMCs, sequenced either directly or after in vitro stimulation (not recorded which). Here the CDR3 is given as CASSLFGSGGAFGDTQYF. Here is the DNA: TGTGCCAGCAGCTTATTTGGTAGCGGGGGGGCGTTTGGAGATACGCAGTATTTT.